A selection of T cell receptor beta chains follows, all from one sample in a study of T cells in Graves' hyperthyroidism and ophthalmopathy. TCRdb reanalysed the multiplex PCR reads using MiXCR and keeps one entry per CDR3 protein. The sample records about 420,000 distinct CDR3 sequences, around 16% being singletons. Sequencing was performed on blood. The source of these receptors is a woman between 18 and 30 years old with Graves' hyperthyroidism. The conserved cysteine and the conserved F or W are not part of the CDR3 here. A D gene is named only where the DNA matches it firmly. Clone size is not always given. Where it is, it says once, few, many or a class for expanded clones.

clone size: .; J gene: TRBJ1-1; D gene: .; V gene: TRBV6-2/TRBV6-3; CDR3 protein: ASSYGRRATEAF
clone size: few; J gene: TRBJ1-2; D gene: .; V gene: TRBV6-1; CDR3 protein: ASGPGLGGYT
clone size: .; J gene: TRBJ2-5; D gene: .; V gene: TRBV5-1; CDR3 protein: ASNAGQSQETQY
clone size: few; J gene: TRBJ1-1; D gene: .; V gene: TRBV4-2; CDR3 protein: ASSQEDLLRSGVATEAF
clone size: many; J gene: TRBJ1-1; D gene: .; V gene: TRBV6-1; CDR3 protein: ASSDKREVNTEAF
clone size: .; J gene: TRBJ1-2; D gene: .; V gene: TRBV4-1; CDR3 protein: ASSQAGLNYGYT
clone size: .; J gene: TRBJ2-7; D gene: .; V gene: TRBV6-1; CDR3 protein: ASGEGFDEQY
clone size: few; J gene: TRBJ1-2; D gene: .; V gene: TRBV19; CDR3 protein: ASGQTRDGYT
clone size: few; J gene: TRBJ1-2; D gene: .; V gene: TRBV3-1; CDR3 protein: ASSQELPGARYGYT
clone size: many; J gene: TRBJ2-1; D gene: .; V gene: TRBV28; CDR3 protein: ASISTGLVKNNEQF
clone size: .; J gene: TRBJ2-5; D gene: .; V gene: TRBV20-1; CDR3 protein: SVPAPETQY
clone size: .; J gene: TRBJ2-7; D gene: TRBD1; V gene: TRBV20-1; CDR3 protein: SARQRQGASYEQY
clone size: .; J gene: TRBJ2-7; D gene: TRBD1; V gene: TRBV11-2; CDR3 protein: ASSLGTGADEQY
clone size: few; J gene: TRBJ2-1; D gene: .; V gene: TRBV7-9; CDR3 protein: ASSLSGKINNEQF
clone size: .; J gene: TRBJ2-7; D gene: .; V gene: TRBV25-1; CDR3 protein: ASSLEGWESYEQY
clone size: .; J gene: TRBJ1-5; D gene: .; V gene: TRBV12-3/TRBV12-4; CDR3 protein: ASSLVAEAQH
clone size: many; J gene: TRBJ2-2; D gene: .; V gene: TRBV12-3/TRBV12-4; CDR3 protein: ASSLGAGELF
clone size: few; J gene: TRBJ1-4; D gene: .; V gene: TRBV19; CDR3 protein: ASSIPGLSNEKLF
clone size: many; J gene: TRBJ2-7; D gene: .; V gene: TRBV11-2; CDR3 protein: ASSRGDTLEQY
clone size: few; J gene: TRBJ2-1; D gene: TRBD1; V gene: TRBV3-1; CDR3 protein: ASSDRGDNEQF
clone size: .; J gene: TRBJ2-3; D gene: .; V gene: TRBV5-6; CDR3 protein: ASSLGLQADTQY
clone size: many; J gene: TRBJ1-2; D gene: .; V gene: TRBV20-1; CDR3 protein: SASQERYT
clone size: .; J gene: TRBJ1-1; D gene: .; V gene: TRBV5-1; CDR3 protein: ASSNEGVMNTEAF
clone size: many; J gene: TRBJ2-7; D gene: TRBD1; V gene: TRBV5-1; CDR3 protein: ASSYTGEQNYEQY
clone size: once; J gene: TRBJ1-2; D gene: .; V gene: TRBV25-1; CDR3 protein: ASSEAVEGGYT
clone size: many; J gene: TRBJ2-1; D gene: TRBD2; V gene: TRBV7-9; CDR3 protein: ASSRLADEQF
clone size: few; J gene: TRBJ1-2; D gene: .; V gene: TRBV7-3; CDR3 protein: ASSSGGTNYGYT
clone size: .; J gene: TRBJ1-3; D gene: .; V gene: TRBV6-2/TRBV6-3; CDR3 protein: ASSYSDTIY
clone size: many; J gene: TRBJ2-5; D gene: .; V gene: TRBV4-1; CDR3 protein: ASSRGSMGETQY
clone size: .; J gene: TRBJ2-7; D gene: TRBD2; V gene: TRBV19; CDR3 protein: ASSVGGFYEQY
clone size: few; J gene: TRBJ2-1; D gene: .; V gene: TRBV20-1; CDR3 protein: SAGESSGAYNEQF
clone size: .; J gene: TRBJ2-7; D gene: .; V gene: TRBV7-9; CDR3 protein: ASSPRSGAGTNEQY
clone size: few; J gene: TRBJ2-1; D gene: TRBD2; V gene: TRBV12-3/TRBV12-4; CDR3 protein: ASSGTSGGMGNEQF
clone size: .; J gene: TRBJ2-7; D gene: TRBD2; V gene: TRBV5-6; CDR3 protein: ASSNIAGGPYEQY